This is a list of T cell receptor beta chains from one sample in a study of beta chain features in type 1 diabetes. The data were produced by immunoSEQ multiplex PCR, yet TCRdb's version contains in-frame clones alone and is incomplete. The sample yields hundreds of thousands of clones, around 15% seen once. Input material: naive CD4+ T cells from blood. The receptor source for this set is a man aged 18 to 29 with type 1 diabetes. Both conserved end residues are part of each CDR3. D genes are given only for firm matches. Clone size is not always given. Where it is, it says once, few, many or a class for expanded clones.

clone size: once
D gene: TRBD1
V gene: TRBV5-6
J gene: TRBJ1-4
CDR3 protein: CASTTRQTGELEKLFF
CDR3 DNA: TGTGCCAGCACCACCCGCCAGACAGGGGAGCTTGAAAAACTGTTTTTT

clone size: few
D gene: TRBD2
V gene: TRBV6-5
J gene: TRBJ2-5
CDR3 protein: CASTGLATQETQYF
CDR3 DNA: TGTGCCAGCACCGGACTAGCGACACAAGAGACCCAGTACTTC

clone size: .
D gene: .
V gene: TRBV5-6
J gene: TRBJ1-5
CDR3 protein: CASSLALDGYNQPQHF
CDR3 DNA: TGTGCCAGCAGCTTGGCCTTAGACGGCTACAATCAGCCCCAGCATTTT

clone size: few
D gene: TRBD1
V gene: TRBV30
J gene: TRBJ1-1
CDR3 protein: CAWRKGRGWDTEAFF
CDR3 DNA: TGTGCCTGGAGAAAGGGCAGGGGGTGGGACACTGAAGCTTTCTTT

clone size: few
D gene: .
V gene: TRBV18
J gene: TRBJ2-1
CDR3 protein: CASSPPSGNEQFF
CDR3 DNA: TGTGCCAGCTCACCACCTTCTGGCAATGAGCAGTTCTTC

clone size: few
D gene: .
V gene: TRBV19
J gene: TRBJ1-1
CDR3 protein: CASNIGMNTEAFF
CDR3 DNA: TGTGCCAGTAATATAGGAATGAACACTGAAGCTTTCTTT

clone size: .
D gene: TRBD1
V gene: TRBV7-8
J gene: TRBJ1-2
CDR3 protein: CASSPQGASGYGYTF
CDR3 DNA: TGTGCCAGCAGCCCACAGGGGGCAAGTGGATATGGCTACACCTTC

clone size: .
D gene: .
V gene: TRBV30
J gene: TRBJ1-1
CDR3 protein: CAWSVGMGVTEAFF
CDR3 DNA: TGTGCCTGGAGTGTAGGCATGGGGGTGACTGAAGCTTTCTTT

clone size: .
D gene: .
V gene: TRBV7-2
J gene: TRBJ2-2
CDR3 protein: CASSYSGPTGELFF
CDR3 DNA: TGTGCCAGCAGCTACTCGGGACCCACCGGGGAGCTGTTTTTT

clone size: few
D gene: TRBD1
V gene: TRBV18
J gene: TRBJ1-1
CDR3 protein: CASSPNLIRQGSTEAFF
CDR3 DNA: TGTGCCAGCTCACCCAACTTAATTCGACAGGGATCCACTGAAGCTTTCTTT

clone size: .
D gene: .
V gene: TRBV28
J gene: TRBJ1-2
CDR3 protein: CASSQTGLYGYTF
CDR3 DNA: TGTGCCAGCAGCCAGACAGGACTCTATGGCTACACCTTC

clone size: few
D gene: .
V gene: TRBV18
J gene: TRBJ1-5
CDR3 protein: CASSPPGHTTDQPQHF
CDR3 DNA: TGTGCCAGCTCACCACCGGGACACACAACTGATCAGCCCCAGCATTTT

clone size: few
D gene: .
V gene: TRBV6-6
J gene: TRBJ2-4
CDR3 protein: CASSLARTAKNIQYF
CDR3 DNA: TGTGCCAGCAGCCTGGCTAGAACAGCCAAAAACATTCAGTACTTC

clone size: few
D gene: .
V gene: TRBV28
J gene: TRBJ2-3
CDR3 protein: CASSLMYTQYF
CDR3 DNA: TGTGCCAGCAGTTTAATGTATACGCAGTATTTT

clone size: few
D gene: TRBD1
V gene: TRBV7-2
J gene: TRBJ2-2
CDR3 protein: CASRSGTGFTGELFF
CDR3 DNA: TGTGCCAGCAGATCCGGGACAGGGTTCACCGGGGAGCTGTTTTTT

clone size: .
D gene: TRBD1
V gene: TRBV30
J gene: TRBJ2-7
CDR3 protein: CAWSVSGTGGYEQYF
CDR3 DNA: TGTGCCTGGAGTGTTAGCGGGACAGGGGGCTACGAGCAGTACTTC

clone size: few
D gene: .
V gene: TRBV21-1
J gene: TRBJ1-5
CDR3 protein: CATEQGRRNQPQHF
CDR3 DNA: TGTGCCACCGAACAGGGGCGCCGAAATCAGCCCCAGCATTTT

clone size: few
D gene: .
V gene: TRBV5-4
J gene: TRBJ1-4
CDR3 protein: CASSLKLEKLFF
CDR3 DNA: TGTGCCAGCAGCTTGAAGCTGGAAAAACTGTTTTTT

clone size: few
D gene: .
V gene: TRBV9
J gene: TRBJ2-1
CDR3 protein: CASSSPGGEQFF
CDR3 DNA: TGTGCCAGCAGCTCGCCGGGCGGTGAGCAGTTCTTC